The 30 T cell receptor beta chains below all came from one sample that was sequenced in a study of blood T cell repertoires in COVID-19. Method: immunoSEQ multiplex PCR; TCRdb's copy keeps in-frame clones and lacks some. The sample consists of roughly 250,000 clones, approximately 86% of them appearing once. The sample taken for sequencing was peripheral blood. The receptors stem from a man aged 60 to 69 who had recovered from COVID-19.

J is TRBJ1-6 and V is TRBV3-1 (or the pseudogene TRBV3-2), with D perhaps TRBD1 (5 bases). There are 13 residues in the CDR3. Germline values: CDR1 LGHDT, CDR2 YNNKEL (reference sequence). Trimming took off 6 bases at V and 10 bases at J, with 13 bases between the two ends. The CDR3 loop reads CASRSSQGSPLHF. The DNA of the CDR3 is TGTGCCAGCAGGTCAAGTCAGGGATCACCCCTCCACTTT.

The J gene is TRBJ2-2, the V gene TRBV5-1; D is unresolved. The CDR3 is 14 residues long. V was shortened by 1 base and J by 7 bases, with 11 bases between the two germline ends. CDR1 and CDR2 from the germline V gene are SGHRS and YFSETQ. The CDR3 spells CASSLPTANGELFF. The DNA of the CDR3 is TGCGCCAGCAGCTTGCCTACAGCCAACGGGGAGCTGTTTTTT.

V usage is TRBV19 and J usage is TRBJ1-4, with 7 bases identical to TRBD1. This CDR3 spans 15 amino acids. J was trimmed by 5 bases and V by 6 bases; bases with no gene match: 9. Germline values: CDR1 LNHDA, CDR2 SQIVND (reference sequence). The CDR3 DNA reads TGTGCCAGTAGCGTCGACAGGGCGGGGAATGAAAAACTGTTTTTT. Translated: CASSVDRAGNEKLFF.

The gene calls are TRBV6-5 and TRBJ2-1, with D possibly matching TRBD1 (5 bases). Germline V gene sequence: CDR1 MNHEY, CDR2 SVGAGI. The CDR3 is made up of 11 amino acids. The V and J ends lost 11 bases and 4 bases respectively, with 9 bases between them. Here the CDR3 DNA reads TGTGCCGGGGCCTCTTACAATGAGCAGTTCTTC. As protein: CAGASYNEQFF.

The CDR3 region has the DNA TGTGCCAGCAGCTTGGCCGGGGGCGGGGGCCCATGGAGCAACGAGCAGTACTTC. Amino acid sequence: CASSLAGGGGPWSNEQYF. J is TRBJ2-7 and V is TRBV5-5; D perhaps matches TRBD2 (7 bases). Germline V gene lookup returns CDR1 SGHKS and CDR2 YYEKEE (reference sequence). Deletions cut 0 bases from V and 5 bases from J, with 24 bases between. The CDR3 runs 18 residues.

The chain combines TRBV28 with TRBJ1-5; 10 bases agree with TRBD1. Unmatched junction bases numbered 3, after V lost 5 bases and J lost 5 bases. In germline, CDR1 is MDHEN, CDR2 SYDVKM. This CDR3 is built from 14 residues. CDR3 in DNA: TGTGCCAGCAGTATGGGACAGGGGTATCAGCCCCAGCATTTT. Translated: CASSMGQGYQPQHF.

This clone was picked up a small number of times. This CDR3 reads CASISGTVSNYGYTF. CDR3 DNA sequence: TGTGCCAGCATTTCCGGGACAGTCTCTAACTATGGCTACACCTTC. This sequence joins TRBV6-5 and TRBJ1-2, with 7 bases fitting TRBD1. The CDR3 totals 15 residues. Germline CDR1 and CDR2: MNHEY and SVGAGI. With 7 bases clipped from V and 0 bases from J, the junction kept 8 bases outside the gene matches.

V usage is TRBV3-1 (or the pseudogene TRBV3-2) and J usage is TRBJ1-1; 9 positions match TRBD1. This CDR3 region has 16 residues. Germline trimming cut 3 bases from V and 4 bases from J; bases unmatched to any gene: 9. Germline assignment: CDR1 LGHDT and CDR2 YNNKEL (reference sequence). The CDR3 DNA reads as TGTGCCAGCAGCCAGCCAATGTTACAGGGGGCCACTGAAGCTTTCTTT. Translation: CASSQPMLQGATEAFF.

This clone was detected once. The chain links TRBV3-1 (or the pseudogene TRBV3-2) to TRBJ2-3, with 8 bases aligning to TRBD2. This CDR3 comprises 15 residues. V lost 4 bases and J lost 3; bases outside the gene matches: 6. CDR1 is LGHDT and CDR2 is YNNKEL in the germline V gene (reference sequence). In nucleotides, the CDR3 is TGTGCCAGCAGCCCTTTAGCGGGGCTTACAGATACGCAGTATTTT. It is translated as CASSPLAGLTDTQYF.

The chain joins TRBV6-1 to TRBJ1-2; D is uncertain. Germline V CDR1 and CDR2: MNHNS, SASEGT. There are 15 residues in the CDR3. V gave up 1 base and J gave up 0 bases, with 9 bases separating them. Here the CDR3 reads CASSEGSSPNYGYTF. Here the CDR3 DNA reads TGTGCCAGCAGTGAAGGGAGTTCTCCTAACTATGGCTACACCTTC.

The chain is built from TRBV27 and TRBJ1-2, with 7 positions matching TRBD1. CDR1 and CDR2 (germline): MNHEY, SMNVEV (reference sequence). The V and J ends lost 2 bases and 1 base, in that order; junction bases with no gene match: 4. This CDR3 region has 15 residues. The CDR3 reads CASSLRGRNNYGYTF. CDR3 DNA: TGTGCCAGCAGTTTAAGGGGGCGTAATAACTATGGCTACACCTTC.

The chain has TRBV15 and TRBJ2-3, with D possibly being TRBD2 (6 bases). CDR3 length equals 16 residues. CDR1 is LNHNV and CDR2 is YYDKDF in the germline V gene (reference sequence). V was clipped by 0 bases and J by 7 bases, with 17 bases between them. The CDR3 DNA is TGTGCCACCAGCAGAGATCGGGGCGGGAACCAAAATACGCAGTATTTT. This codes for CATSRDRGGNQNTQYF. Using reference TRBV15 and TRBJ2-3 for the parts outside the CDR3, the full variable domain is DAMVIQNPRYQVTQFGKPVTLSCSQTLNHNVMYWYQQKSSQAPKLLFHYYDKDFNNEADTPDNFQSRRPNTSFCFLDIRSPGLGDTAMYLCATSRDRGGNQNTQYFGPGTRLTVL.

J is TRBJ1-2 and V is TRBV2, with 9 positions matching TRBD1. The CDR3 has 16 residues. Germline V gene data show CDR1 as SNHLY and CDR2 as FYNNEI. The V segment lost 8 bases and the J segment 0 bases; nucleotides outside the gene matches: 10. CDR3 nucleotide sequence: TGTGCCAGCTTCCCCGGGACAGGGATTTCTAACTATGGCTACACCTTC. It encodes CASFPGTGISNYGYTF.

This chain uses TRBV5-5 with TRBJ1-6; tentative D call: TRBD1 (5 bases). V lost 4 bases, J lost 13 bases, and 21 bases lay in between. The CDR3 contains 15 residues. Germline CDR1 reads SGHKS; CDR2 reads YYEKEE (reference sequence). The CDR3 DNA sequence: TGTGCCAGCAGCCGGGGGACCTTCAGAGAAATGCCCCTCCACTTT. It codes for CASSRGTFREMPLHF. The entire variable domain, with the rest obtained from reference TRBV5-5 and TRBJ1-6, is as follows: DAGVTQSPTHLIKTRGQQVTLRCSPISGHKSVSWYQQVLGQGPQFIFQYYEKEERGRGNFPDRFSARQFPNYSSELNVNALLLGDSALYLCASSRGTFREMPLHFGNGTRLTVT.

The V and J genes are TRBV10-3 and TRBJ1-2; D uncertain. This CDR3 contains 15 residues. V was shortened by 11 bases and J by 4 bases, with 23 bases between the two germline ends. CDR1 is ENHRY and CDR2 is SYGVKD in the germline V gene. CDR3 DNA sequence: TGTGCCGTCTATGCGGGTCCCATACGGGGCTATGGCTACACCTTC. This gives the protein CAVYAGPIRGYGYTF.

The chain couples TRBV10-3 to TRBJ1-2, with D perhaps TRBD1 (6 bases). The CDR3 has 12 residues. CDR1 is ENHRY and CDR2 is SYGVKD in the germline V gene. Written as DNA, the CDR3 is TGTGTATCGGGGGGCCCCAACTATGGCTACACCTTC. Its translation: CVSGGPNYGYTF.

This clone was observed a handful of times. This sequence joins TRBV27 and TRBJ2-1; 8 bases align to TRBD2. From germline, CDR1 is MNHEY and CDR2 SMNVEV (reference sequence). The CDR3 length is 16 residues. V was pared by 5 bases and J by 6 bases, with 12 bases of the junction left unmatched. Here the CDR3 DNA reads TGTGCCAGCAGTGCCCTTTCCAGCGGGGGCTCCAATGAGCAGTTCTTC. This translates into CASSALSSGGSNEQFF.

The J gene is TRBJ1-2, the V gene TRBV9; D perhaps matches TRBD1 (5 bases). This CDR3 spans 15 amino acids. From germline, CDR1 is SGDLS and CDR2 YYNGEE. V lost 4 bases to trimming and J lost 2 bases, with 15 bases between them. CDR3 amino acids: CASSPTQGGNYGYTF. CDR3 coding DNA: TGTGCCAGCAGCCCCACTCAGGGTGGAAACTATGGCTACACCTTC.

The rearrangement links TRBV7-9 to TRBJ2-1, with a possible D match to TRBD1 (6 bases). CDR1 is SEHNR, CDR2 FQNEAQ, per germline (reference sequence). V lost 1 base to trimming and J lost 3 bases, with 13 bases between them. The CDR3 consists of 16 residues. The CDR3 region has the DNA TGTGCCAGCAGCTTAGAGGGCAGGGGCCTCTACAATGAGCAGTTCTTC. This sequence encodes CASSLEGRGLYNEQFF.

This clone was recorded only once. The chain is built from TRBV21-1 and TRBJ2-2; the table's D call, TRBD1, has no DNA check behind it. TRBV21-1 is shown as a pseudogene. The CDR3 sequence is 16 residues long. The DNA of the CDR3 is TGTGCCAGCAGCAAAGCGATGGGACAGGGAACCGGGGAGCTGTTTTTT. Its protein product is CASSKAMGQGTGELFF.

This chain links TRBV3-1 (or the pseudogene TRBV3-2) with TRBJ2-3, with 8 bases aligning to TRBD2. The CDR3 loop spans 14 amino acids. Looked up from germline, CDR1 is LGHDT and CDR2 is YNNKEL (reference sequence). V shed 10 bases, J shed 0 bases, and the junction held 6 bases outside the gene matches. Written as DNA, the CDR3 is TGTGCCACCTCTACTAGCGGAAGCACAGATACGCAGTATTTT. As protein: CATSTSGSTDTQYF.

This chain connects TRBV7-9 to TRBJ2-7; 10 nucleotides line up with TRBD2. In germline, CDR1 is SEHNR, CDR2 FQNEAQ (reference sequence). J gave up 2 bases and V 4 bases, and 5 bases lay outside the gene matches. This CDR3 has 15 residues. CDR3: CASSYLAGGTYEQYF. DNA of the CDR3: TGTGCCAGCAGCTACTTAGCGGGGGGTACCTACGAGCAGTACTTC.

This chain uses TRBV7-9 with TRBJ2-5, with TRBD2 matching 11 bases. CDR3 length equals 17 residues. V dropped 4 bases and J dropped 0; count of bases not matched to a gene: 7. The V gene's germline CDR1 is SEHNR and CDR2 FQNEAQ (reference sequence). The CDR3 region has the DNA TGTGCCAGCAGCTCGCCAACTAGCGGGGGTAACCAAGAGACCCAGTACTTC. Protein sequence: CASSSPTSGGNQETQYF.

The J gene is TRBJ1-1, the V gene TRBV3-1 (or the pseudogene TRBV3-2), with unresolved D. Germline lookup yields CDR1 LGHDT and CDR2 YNNKEL (reference sequence). This CDR3 contains 16 residues. V shed 0 bases and J shed 4 bases, with 15 bases lying between them. CDR3 DNA: TGTGCCAGCAGCCAAGACGGATTGGGAGGAGGCACTGAAGCTTTCTTT. Amino acid sequence: CASSQDGLGGGTEAFF.

This clone showed up just once. This chain uses TRBV18 with TRBJ2-5, with 10 bases fitting TRBD1. In germline, CDR1 is KGHSH, CDR2 LQKENI. With 6 bases clipped from V and 1 base from J, the junction kept 5 bases outside the gene matches. The CDR3 has 15 amino acids. CDR3 residues: CASSPRTGGQETQYF. For the CDR3, the DNA is TGTGCCAGCTCCCCGCGGACAGGGGGCCAAGAGACCCAGTACTTC. The variable domain in full, with the rest retrieved from reference TRBV18 and TRBJ2-5, is NAGVMQNPRHLVRRRGQEARLRCSPMKGHSHVYWYRQLPEEGLKFMVYLQKENIIDESGMPKERFSAEFPKEGPSILRIQQVVRGDSAAYFCASSPRTGGQETQYFGPGTRLLVL.

The V gene is TRBV6-2 or TRBV6-3, the J gene TRBJ1-6; D might be TRBD1 (5 bases). CDR1 and CDR2 from the germline V gene are MNHEY and SVGEGT. The CDR3 covers 17 residues. V lost 2 bases and J lost 0, with 11 bases in between. CDR3 bases: TGTGCCAGCAGTTACACGGTCGGGGGCTCCTATAATTCACCCCTCCACTTT. Its protein product is CASSYTVGGSYNSPLHF.

The rearrangement joins TRBV5-1 to TRBJ2-2; 8 nucleotides agree with TRBD1. V trimming: 0 bases; J trimming: 7 bases; junction bases outside the gene matches: 5. Germline V gene data show CDR1 as SGHRS and CDR2 as YFSETQ. The CDR3 length is 15 residues. CDR3 residues: CASSLVAGGNGELFF. The CDR3 nucleotides read TGCGCCAGCAGCTTGGTGGCAGGGGGCAACGGGGAGCTGTTTTTT.

The chain links TRBV9 to TRBJ2-2; weak D call: TRBD1 (5 bases). Germline CDR1 SGDLS, CDR2 YYNGEE. CDR3 size: 14 residues. The V end was cut by 4 bases, the J end by 5 bases, with 12 bases between. Here the CDR3 DNA reads TGTGCCAGCAGCACTGACAGCTCTACCGGGGAGCTGTTTTTT. Its translation: CASSTDSSTGELFF.

V usage is TRBV5-1 and J usage is TRBJ2-5, with 7 bases lining up with TRBD1. The germline CDR1 and CDR2 sequences are SGHRS and YFSETQ. The CDR3 covers 15 residues. V shed 0 bases, J shed 5 bases, and the junction held 7 bases outside the gene matches. CDR3: CASSLVGRGLETQYF. CDR3 in DNA: TGCGCCAGCAGCTTGGTTGGCAGGGGGTTGGAGACCCAGTACTTC.

This rearrangement joins TRBV5-4 to TRBJ2-3, with 8 positions matching TRBD2. V lost 9 bases to trimming and J lost 0 bases; unmatched junction nucleotides: 12. Germline V gene sequence: CDR1 SGHNT, CDR2 YYREEE (reference sequence). The CDR3 is 16 amino acids. CDR3 sequence reads: CATRAKLADSTDTQYF. The CDR3 DNA follows: TGTGCCACTCGCGCAAAACTAGCGGACAGCACAGATACGCAGTATTTT.